These 15 T cell receptor beta chains were all obtained from the same sample, sequenced in a study of cytomegalovirus exposure and HLA in healthy donors. Primers: 60 Vbeta forward and 13 Jbeta reverse. The data were produced by immunoSEQ multiplex PCR, yet TCRdb's version contains in-frame clones alone and is incomplete. The sample yields some 110,000 clones, roughly four fifths seen once. Sequencing was performed on PBMCs. These receptors were obtained from a man aged 55 to 70 in good health and CMV-seronegative.

This clone was observed a handful of times. The chain links TRBV9 to TRBJ2-7, with TRBD1 identical over 9 bases. Germline V gene sequence: CDR1 SGDLS, CDR2 YYNGEE. This CDR3 spans 16 amino acids. Trimming took 0 bases from V and 6 from J; bases not matched to a gene: 10. In DNA, the CDR3 is TGTGCCAGCAGCGTAGACGACAGGGGGAATCGGATCGAGCAGTACTTC. Translation gives CASSVDDRGNRIEQYF.

The chain recombines TRBV28 with TRBJ1-3; 8 bases line up with TRBD1. Germline lookup yields CDR1 MDHEN and CDR2 SYDVKM. The CDR3 loop spans 19 amino acids. The ends lost 4 bases at V and 5 bases at J; junction bases unmatched: 19. The CDR3 nucleotides read TGTGCCAGCAGTTACCGACTTGCCCGACAGGGGCTAGCTAGAAACACCATATATTTT. Translation: CASSYRLARQGLARNTIYF.

CDR3 DNA: TGCAGCGGAGATGGTAGCCATGAGCAGTTCTTC. The encoded protein is CSGDGSHEQFF. This chain uses TRBV29-1 with TRBJ2-1; D remains unclear. V lost 7 bases and J 8 bases, leaving 12 bases between the germline ends. Germline values: CDR1 SQVTM, CDR2 ANQGSEA. This CDR3 is 11 amino acids long.

The chain employs TRBV6-1 and TRBJ1-2; possible D gene TRBD1, 6 bases. The CDR3 runs 14 residues. V was trimmed by 5 bases and J by 4 bases, leaving 14 bases between them. Germline CDR1 MNHNS, CDR2 SASEGT. The CDR3, as DNA: TGTGCCAGCAGTCCAAGGACAGTTCCCTATGGCTACACCTTC. Its protein product is CASSPRTVPYGYTF.

This sequence joins TRBV7-2 and TRBJ1-6; D is possibly TRBD1 (5 bases). Germline-derived CDR1 and CDR2 are SGHTA and FQGNSA. The CDR3 is 14 residues long. Trimming took off 3 bases at V and 7 bases at J, with 10 bases between the two ends. The CDR3 here is CASSFRVVNSPLHF. The CDR3 nucleotides are TGTGCCAGCAGCTTCAGGGTGGTGAATTCACCCCTCCACTTT.

The chain employs TRBV21-1 and TRBJ2-1; the table's D call, TRBD2, has no DNA check behind it. TRBV21-1 is reported as a pseudogene. The CDR3 length is 18 residues. CDR3 sequence (DNA): TGTGCCAGCAGCACAGAAAGGACTAGCGGGGGGGCGGGGAATGAGCAGTTCTTC. Translated: CASSTERTSGGAGNEQFF.

The chain carries TRBV2 and TRBJ1-2; no clear D. V was trimmed by 6 bases and J by 2 bases, leaving 13 bases between them. The CDR3 consists of 14 residues. Germline V gives CDR1 SNHLY, CDR2 FYNNEI. The CDR3 nucleotides read TGTGCCAGCAGATCGGACGGGAAGAACTATGGCTACACCTTC. It is translated as CASRSDGKNYGYTF.

V is TRBV6-5 and J is TRBJ2-2; TRBD1 matches 8 bases. Germline trimming cut 4 bases from V and 5 bases from J; bases unmatched to any gene: 6. The germline V gene encodes CDR1 MNHEY and CDR2 SVGAGI. This CDR3 comprises 15 residues. The CDR3 sequence: CASSLGDRTTGELFF. The CDR3 nucleotides are TGTGCCAGCAGTTTAGGGGACAGGACGACCGGGGAGCTGTTTTTT.

The chain links TRBV7-2 to TRBJ2-1; a possible D gene is TRBD2 (6 bases). Germline CDR1 and CDR2: SGHTA and FQGNSA. The V and J ends lost 4 bases and 7 bases respectively, with 14 bases between them. The CDR3 spans 14 residues. For the CDR3, the DNA is TGTGCCAGCAGCTGGACCCGGGGGTATAATGAGCAGTTCTTC. Amino acids: CASSWTRGYNEQFF. Using reference TRBV7-2 and TRBJ2-1 for the parts outside the CDR3, the full variable domain is GAGVSQSPSNKVTEKGKDVELRCDPISGHTALYWYRQSLGQGLEFLIYFQGNSAPDKSGLPSDRFSAERTGGSVSTLTIQRTQQEDSAVYLCASSWTRGYNEQFFGPGTRLTVL.

This chain connects TRBV18 to TRBJ2-5, with TRBD1 as a possible D gene (6 bases). The CDR3 length is 13 residues. Trimming took off 4 bases at V and 2 bases at J, with 8 bases between the two ends. From germline, CDR1 is KGHSH and CDR2 LQKENI. CDR3 nucleotide sequence: TGTGCCAGCTCACAAGGACAGCAAGAGACCCAGTACTTC. Amino acids: CASSQGQQETQYF.

The CDR3 region is CASSITRGGNSPLHF. CDR3 nucleotide sequence: TGTGCCAGCAGCATAACCAGGGGTGGAAATTCACCCCTCCACTTT. The V gene is TRBV6-5, the J gene TRBJ1-6, with a tentative D call TRBD1 (6 bases). V was cut by 6 bases and J by 7 bases, with 16 bases left in between. Germline CDR1 MNHEY, CDR2 SVGAGI. This CDR3 is built from 15 residues.

Details on this clone: Other DNA sequences in the sample encode the same CDR3. The CDR3 bases are TGCGCCAGCAGCCCAGGACAGATCAAAGATACGCAGTATTTT. Residues: CASSPGQIKDTQYF. The chain is built from TRBV5-1 and TRBJ2-3, with a weak D call TRBD1 (6 bases). The V gene's germline CDR1 is SGHRS and CDR2 YFSETQ. This CDR3 is 14 amino acids long. Trimming cost V 4 bases and J 5 bases, with 14 bases left between them. Full variable domain (missing parts from reference TRBV5-1 and TRBJ2-3): KAGVTQTPRYLIKTRGQQVTLSCSPISGHRSVSWYQQTPGQGLQFLFEYFSETQRNKGNFPGRFSGRQFSNSRSEMNVSTLELGDSALYLCASSPGQIKDTQYFGPGTRLTVL.

In this sample, this clone turned up a few times. The chain combines TRBV6-5 with TRBJ2-1; TRBD1 matches 7 bases. Unmatched junction bases numbered 5, after V lost 2 bases and J lost 7 bases. Germline V lookup: CDR1 MNHEY, CDR2 SVGAGI. This CDR3 comprises 14 residues. The CDR3 spells CASSYGTEVNEQFF. CDR3 coding DNA: TGTGCCAGCAGTTACGGGACAGAGGTGAATGAGCAGTTCTTC.

The V and J genes are TRBV4-3 and TRBJ1-4, with D hard to call. Germline loops: CDR1 LGHNA, CDR2 YSLEER. This CDR3 contains 14 residues. V gave up 1 base and J gave up 8 bases, with 11 bases separating them. CDR3 protein: CASSQGSFPEKLFF. The CDR3 DNA is TGCGCCAGCAGCCAAGGCAGTTTTCCCGAAAAACTGTTTTTT.

This chain links TRBV6-5 with TRBJ1-6, with TRBD1 as a possible D gene (6 bases). The CDR3 runs to 14 residues. Germline CDR1 MNHEY, CDR2 SVGAGI. The CDR3 is CASQGRGVNSPLHF. CDR3 in DNA: TGTGCTAGCCAGGGGCGAGGGGTTAATTCACCCCTCCACTTT.